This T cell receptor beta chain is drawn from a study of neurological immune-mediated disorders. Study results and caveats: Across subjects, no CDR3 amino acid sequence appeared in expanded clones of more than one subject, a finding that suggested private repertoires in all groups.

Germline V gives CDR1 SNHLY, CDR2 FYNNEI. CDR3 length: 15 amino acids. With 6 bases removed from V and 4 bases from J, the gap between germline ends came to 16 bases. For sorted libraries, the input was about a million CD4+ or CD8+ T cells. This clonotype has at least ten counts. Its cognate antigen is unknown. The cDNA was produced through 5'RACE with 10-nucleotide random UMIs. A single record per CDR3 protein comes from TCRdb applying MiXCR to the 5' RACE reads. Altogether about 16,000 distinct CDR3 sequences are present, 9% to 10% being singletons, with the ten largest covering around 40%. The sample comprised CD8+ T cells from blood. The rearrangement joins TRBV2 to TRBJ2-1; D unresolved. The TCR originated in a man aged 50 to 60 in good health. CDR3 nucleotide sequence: TGTGCCAGCAGATTCAACACCGGGCCTTACAATGAGCAGTTCTTC. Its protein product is CASRFNTGPYNEQFF.